This T cell receptor (beta chain) appears in the sequencing data of a study of cytomegalovirus exposure and HLA in healthy donors. Overall study results and limits: For most TCR sequences rarity was the rule, although some public TCRs occurred in many donors. Only CMV serostatus was available as immune exposure information.

Trimming cost V 5 bases and J 1 base, with 9 bases left between them. CDR1 LNHDA and CDR2 SQIVND come from the germline V gene (reference sequence). CDR3 length: 14 amino acids. 60 Vbeta and 13 Jbeta primers were used in PCR. The table came from immunoSEQ multiplex PCR; TCRdb's copy has only in-frame clones and leaves some out. The sample lists some 150,000 clones, around 9% occurring once. The table lists this clone with a few counts. What it recognizes is unknown. The sequenced sample was PBMCs. The V gene is TRBV19, the J gene TRBJ2-1; D not certain. The source is a woman between 40 and 55 years old in good health and CMV-seropositive. The CDR3 protein is CASSWRLSYNEQFF. The CDR3 DNA follows: TGTGCCAGTAGTTGGAGATTATCCTACAATGAGCAGTTCTTC.